The 6 T cell receptor beta chains reported below all come from one sample, sequenced in a study of CD8 T cells in Susac syndrome. An input of roughly 0.5 to 1 ug of RNA was subjected to reverse transcription using random hexamers. TCRdb used MiXCR to reprocess the immunoSEQ multiplex PCR reads, holding one entry per CDR3 protein. The repertoire holds 250,000 to 350,000 distinct CDR3 sequences, 80% to 90% seen once, with around 0.12% in the top ten. What was sequenced was CD8+ T cells from PBMCs. All receptors derive from a human donor with multiple sclerosis.

The rearrangement uses TRBV12-3 or TRBV12-4 and TRBJ2-7; a possible D gene is TRBD1 (7 bases). The CDR3 has 13 amino acids. V was shortened by 8 bases and J by 4 bases, with 15 bases between the two germline ends. The CDR3 sequence is CASGQAGGYEQYF. The DNA of the CDR3 is TGTGCCAGCGGACAGGCCGGAGGGTACGAGCAGTACTTC.

The DNA of the CDR3 is TGTGCCACCAGCAGAGGGGCACGGGGGACCTACAATGAGCAGTTCTTC. Encoded protein: CATSRGARGTYNEQFF. This chain joins TRBV15 and TRBJ2-1; perhaps TRBD2 as D (6 bases). Per the germline V gene, CDR1 is LNHNV and CDR2 is YYDKDF (reference sequence). V was pared by 1 base and J by 2 bases, with 12 bases between. This CDR3 is 16 amino acids long. Complete variable domain (other parts from reference TRBV15 and TRBJ2-1): DAMVIQNPRYQVTQFGKPVTLSCSQTLNHNVMYWYQQKSSQAPKLLFHYYDKDFNNEADTPDNFQSRRPNTSFCFLDIRSPGLGDTAMYLCATSRGARGTYNEQFFGPGTRLTVL.

This clonotype was seen a few times. The chain uses TRBV30 and TRBJ2-1; D is ambiguous. The germline CDR1 and CDR2 sequences are GTSNPN and SVGIG (reference sequence). The CDR3 covers 14 residues. The V and J ends lost 0 bases and 7 bases respectively, with 13 bases between them. This chain's CDR3 is CAWSVGLGINEQFF. In DNA form, the CDR3 reads TGTGCCTGGAGTGTAGGGTTAGGGATAAATGAGCAGTTCTTC. Full variable domain (outside the CDR3, taken from reference TRBV30 and TRBJ2-1): SQTIHQWPATLVQPVGSPLSLECTVEGTSNPNLYWYRQAAGRGLQLLFYSVGIGQISSEVPQNLSASRPQDRQFILSSKKLLLSDSGFYLCAWSVGLGINEQFFGPGTRLTVL.

J is TRBJ2-3 and V is TRBV28, with D possibly being TRBD1 (5 bases). The germline V gene has CDR1 MDHEN and CDR2 SYDVKM. V was trimmed by 5 bases and J by 3 bases, leaving 15 bases between them. The CDR3 runs to 15 residues. CDR3 DNA sequence: TGTGCCAGCAGTCCCGACAGTGGCGGAACAGATACGCAGTATTTT. Protein product: CASSPDSGGTDTQYF.

The chain combines TRBV6-4 with TRBJ2-3; possibly TRBD1 for D (6 bases). CDR1 is MRHNA and CDR2 is SNTAGT in the germline V gene. Trimming pared 4 bases from V and 4 bases from J, leaving 12 bases between. The CDR3 length is 14 residues. CDR3 in amino acids: CASSGGLAADTQYF. CDR3 nucleotide sequence: TGTGCCAGCAGTGGGGGGCTAGCTGCAGATACGCAGTATTTT.

The J gene is TRBJ2-7, the V gene TRBV28, with a weak D call TRBD1 (6 bases). Germline loops: CDR1 MDHEN, CDR2 SYDVKM. The CDR3 loop spans 14 amino acids. Trimming stripped 6 bases from V and 2 bases from J, with 14 bases between. Here the CDR3 DNA reads TGTGCCAGCAGCGAGATACAGGGCACCTACGAGCAGTACTTC. It is translated as CASSEIQGTYEQYF.